Listed below are T cell receptor beta chains from one sample, sequenced in a study of a mutant IDH1 vaccine in newly diagnosed glioma. Data came from immunoSEQ multiplex PCR; TCRdb stores just in-frame clones and leaves some out. The sample records about 26,000 clones, approximately 79% being singletons. Which antigens these TCRs recognize remains unknown. The sequenced sample was PBMCs, obtained from a glioma patient whose treatment included an IDH1 peptide vaccine. The receptor set was obtained from a man in his forties or fifties with glioma. Some clones in this sample may be carry-over from other donors' samples. Each CDR3 is given with its conserved first and last residue. D genes are given only for firm matches.

V gene: TRBV11-2; D gene: NA; CDR3 protein: CASSVGRGEFEAFF
V gene: TRBV11-2; D gene: TRBD1; CDR3 protein: CASRQGADTEAFF
V gene: TRBV11-1; D gene: NA; CDR3 protein: CASSLQGLAFF
V gene: TRBV19; D gene: TRBD1; CDR3 protein: CASSNMGRQGAFGANVLTF
V gene: TRBV19; D gene: TRBD1; CDR3 protein: CASTPDRVGNQPQHF
V gene: TRBV4-1; D gene: TRBD1; CDR3 protein: CASSQEGGQVNQPQHF
V gene: TRBV15; D gene: NA; CDR3 protein: CATSRDRQGDQYF
V gene: TRBV30; D gene: NA; CDR3 protein: CAWSVLGGLGGQYF
V gene: TRBV5-1; D gene: NA; CDR3 protein: CASSSLVEETQYF
V gene: TRBV6-5; D gene: TRBD1; CDR3 protein: CASSLDRGENSPLHF
V gene: TRBV7-2; D gene: TRBD1; CDR3 protein: CASSSGTGNNYGYTF
V gene: TRBV5-1; D gene: TRBD2; CDR3 protein: CASSLGSGGVYEQYF
V gene: TRBV6-5; D gene: NA; CDR3 protein: CASSYSSAQLNSPLHF
V gene: TRBV7-6; D gene: TRBD2; CDR3 protein: CASGTSGRTGELFF
V gene: TRBV7-2; D gene: NA; CDR3 protein: CASSLATGYGYTF
V gene: TRBV7-2; D gene: TRBD1; CDR3 protein: CASSPSGQAGSGGYTF
V gene: TRBV5-6; D gene: NA; CDR3 protein: CASSPWAAPAEAFF
V gene: TRBV10-1; D gene: TRBD1; CDR3 protein: CASVTGALQETQYF
V gene: TRBV5-4; D gene: NA; CDR3 protein: CASSSGLGETQYF
V gene: TRBV30; D gene: TRBD1; CDR3 protein: CAWSFGTVAGNTIYF
V gene: TRBV4-1; D gene: TRBD2; CDR3 protein: CASSQDTGGQETQYF
V gene: TRBV7-8; D gene: TRBD2; CDR3 protein: CASSTGPSGGSSYNEQFF
V gene: TRBV27; D gene: NA; CDR3 protein: CASSIRGPANYGYTF
V gene: TRBV2; D gene: NA; CDR3 protein: CASTGGGSYEQYF